Each of the 27 T cell receptor beta chains below was sequenced from the same sample in a study of CD8+ T cells in alopecia areata. Sequencing used cDNA as its template, made by extracting RNA and reverse transcribing it. The method was immunoSEQ multiplex PCR; TCRdb's version includes in-frame clones alone and lacks a portion of them. The data contain roughly 220,000 clones, under 70% of them singletons. Treatment noted: oral pan-JAK inhibitor, 5-10 mg twice daily. The sequenced sample was CD4+ T cells sorted from blood, obtained at approximately week 44, from a patient treated with tofacitinib. Receptors originate from a human donor with alopecia areata.

V gene TRBV2 combines with J gene TRBJ2-2; D gene ambiguous. Looked up from germline, CDR1 is SNHLY and CDR2 is FYNNEI. V lost 5 bases and J lost 5, with 12 bases in between. The CDR3 is 14 residues long. CDR3 DNA sequence: TGTGCCAGCAGTATCGACGGCAGGACCGGGGAGCTGTTTTTT. This translates into CASSIDGRTGELFF.

The CDR3 DNA sequence: TGCAGCGTTGAATACAGCACAGATACGCAGTATTTT. The encoded protein is CSVEYSTDTQYF. The chain uses TRBV29-1 and TRBJ2-3; D not resolved. CDR3 size: 12 residues. The germline V and J ends were trimmed by 2 bases and 0 bases, with 3 bases remaining between them. Germline V gene sequence: CDR1 SQVTM, CDR2 ANQGSEA.

In its sample, this clone was seen a few times. The chain employs TRBV29-1 and TRBJ2-2; TRBD1 matches at 8 bases. The CDR3 spans 15 residues. Germline V gene lookup returns CDR1 SQVTM and CDR2 ANQGSEA. J was trimmed by 0 bases and V by 2 bases; bases with no gene match: 2. The CDR3 spells CSVEQGAANTGELFF. Here the CDR3 DNA reads TGCAGCGTTGAACAGGGGGCCGCGAACACCGGGGAGCTGTTTTTT.

The chain couples TRBV9 to TRBJ1-2; maybe TRBD1 (5 bases). The germline V and J ends were trimmed by 4 bases and 2 bases, with 15 bases remaining between them. Germline V gives CDR1 SGDLS, CDR2 YYNGEE. The CDR3 is 15 amino acids. The DNA for the CDR3 is TGTGCCAGCAGCCTCAGGGAGAGGCAGAACTATGGCTACACCTTC. Translation: CASSLRERQNYGYTF.

The chain employs TRBV29-1 and TRBJ2-2; either TRBD1 or TRBD2 may supply D (5 bases each). This CDR3 region has 15 residues. CDR1 and CDR2 from the germline V gene are SQVTM and ANQGSEA. V lost 7 bases and J lost 5, with 20 bases in between. The CDR3: CSAETGTAPTGELFF. CDR3 nucleotide sequence: TGCAGCGCTGAGACCGGGACCGCACCGACCGGGGAGCTGTTTTTT.

This rearrangement joins TRBV2 to TRBJ2-5, with 9 bases aligning to TRBD2. This CDR3 is 15 amino acids long. Germline CDR1 reads SNHLY; CDR2 reads FYNNEI. V was clipped by 6 bases and J by 1 base; unmatched bases: 6. This chain's CDR3 is CASRPLAGPQETQYF. In DNA, the CDR3 is TGTGCCAGCAGGCCACTAGCGGGCCCCCAAGAGACCCAGTACTTC.

Only a few counts were recorded for this clone. The chain carries TRBV4-2 and TRBJ1-1, with 10 bases aligning to TRBD1. The CDR3 totals 16 residues. V gave up 2 bases and J gave up 3 bases; unmatched junction bases: 6. Germline V gives CDR1 LGHNA, CDR2 YNFKEQ. The CDR3 nucleotides are TGTGCCAGCAGCCAAACACAAGGACAGGGGGACACTGAAGCTTTCTTT. Its translation is CASSQTQGQGDTEAFF.

As DNA, the CDR3 is TGTGCCAGCAGCTTGACGCCCGGCACTAATCAGCCCCAGCATTTT. Translation gives CASSLTPGTNQPQHF. The V gene is TRBV5-6, the J gene TRBJ1-5; D unclear. Germline V lookup: CDR1 SGHDT, CDR2 YYEEEE. The ends were cut back, 1 base at V and 4 bases at J, with 12 bases in the middle. The CDR3 extends over 15 amino acids.

This clone was picked up one time. The genes are TRBV5-1 and TRBJ2-1, with D maybe TRBD1 (6 bases). Trimming pared 2 bases from V and 7 bases from J, leaving 16 bases between. Germline CDR1 reads SGHRS; CDR2 reads YFSETQ. The CDR3 length is 15 residues. The CDR3: CASSFWGSRGNEQFF. The CDR3 DNA sequence: TGCGCCAGCAGCTTTTGGGGGAGCAGGGGAAATGAGCAGTTCTTC.

The V gene is TRBV5-1, the J gene TRBJ2-4, with D possibly matching TRBD1 (6 bases). Germline V gives CDR1 SGHRS, CDR2 YFSETQ. Trimming stripped 2 bases from V and 9 bases from J, with 12 bases between. The CDR3 covers 13 residues. The DNA of the CDR3 is TGCGCCAGCAGCTTTACAGGGTTGGGCATTCAGTACTTC. As protein: CASSFTGLGIQYF.

Here the CDR3 reads CASSLGREGSPLHF. For the CDR3, the DNA is TGTGCCAGCAGCTTAGGCAGGGAAGGTTCACCCCTCCACTTT. The chain is built from TRBV7-8 and TRBJ1-6, with D perhaps matching TRBD1 (5 bases). V was trimmed by 1 base and J by 9 bases, leaving 10 bases between them. The CDR3 extends over 14 amino acids. Germline-derived CDR1 and CDR2 are SGHVS and FQNEAQ.

This clone was seen a handful of times. V and J are TRBV29-1 and TRBJ2-1; no clear D. From germline, CDR1 is SQVTM and CDR2 ANQGSEA. Trimming left V 1 base short and J 0 bases short, with 10 bases between. The CDR3 has 15 amino acids. The CDR3 is CSVEGRTSSYNEQFF. The CDR3 DNA is TGCAGCGTTGAAGGACGGACGAGCTCCTACAATGAGCAGTTCTTC.

The chain employs TRBV15 and TRBJ1-2; unclear D gene. CDR3 size: 12 residues. Per the germline V gene, CDR1 is LNHNV and CDR2 is YYDKDF (reference sequence). Deletions cut 0 bases from V and 7 bases from J, with 6 bases between. The CDR3 is CATSRDLVGYTF. The DNA for the CDR3 is TGTGCCACCAGCAGAGATCTGGTTGGCTACACCTTC.

In regard to this clone: Other DNA sequences in the sample encode the same CDR3. The chain has TRBV5-6 and TRBJ2-7, with a possible D match to TRBD1 (7 bases). This CDR3 region has 14 residues. V was pared by 2 bases and J by 3 bases, with 12 bases between. The germline V gene has CDR1 SGHDT and CDR2 YYEEEE. This chain's CDR3 is CASSFSGGGYEQYF. CDR3 sequence (DNA): TGTGCCAGCAGCTTTTCAGGGGGAGGCTACGAGCAGTACTTC.

V gene TRBV30 combines with J gene TRBJ1-2; the match to TRBD1 covers 7 bases. Germline V lookup: CDR1 GTSNPN, CDR2 SVGIG (reference sequence). The CDR3 contains 13 residues. J gave up 8 bases and V 3 bases, and 9 bases lay outside the gene matches. The CDR3 region has the DNA TGTGCCTGGAGGATCCGGCACAGGGGAGGCTACACCTTC. Amino acids: CAWRIRHRGGYTF. Looking up the rest from reference TRBV30 and TRBJ1-2 gives the full variable domain: SQTIHQWPATLVQPVGSPLSLECTVEGTSNPNLYWYRQAAGRGLQLLFYSVGIGQISSEVPQNLSASRPQDRQFILSSKKLLLSDSGFYLCAWRIRHRGGYTFGSGTRLTVV.

The chain has TRBV2 and TRBJ1-5, with a possible D match to TRBD1 (6 bases). Germline-derived CDR1 and CDR2 are SNHLY and FYNNEI. The CDR3 is 13 amino acids. V shed 2 bases and J shed 7 bases, with 9 bases lying between them. DNA of the CDR3: TGTGCCAGCAGTGAAACAGGGACGCAGCCCCAGCATTTT. It specifies CASSETGTQPQHF.

This chain links TRBV29-1 with TRBJ1-1, with D uncertain. V was cut by 5 bases and J by 0 bases, with 10 bases left in between. Per the germline V gene, CDR1 is SQVTM and CDR2 is ANQGSEA. This CDR3 region has 13 residues. CDR3 region: CSVSPALNTEAFF. The CDR3 region has the DNA TGCAGCGTTTCTCCGGCTTTGAACACTGAAGCTTTCTTT.

J is TRBJ2-1 and V is TRBV9; D is unclear. The germline gives CDR1 SGDLS, CDR2 YYNGEE. The CDR3 sequence is 12 residues long. The germline V and J ends were trimmed by 4 bases and 12 bases, with 14 bases remaining between them. CDR3 sequence (DNA): TGTGCCAGCAGCTCCCTTAAGGACCCGCAGTTCTTC. This translates into CASSSLKDPQFF.

The V and J genes are TRBV30 and TRBJ1-4; D is ambiguous. This CDR3 region has 12 residues. Trimming removed 1 base at V and 14 bases at J, with 14 bases between. Per the germline V gene, CDR1 is GTSNPN and CDR2 is SVGIG (reference sequence). The CDR3 nucleotides read TGTGCCTGGAGTGGGCAAAGGACGGGGCTGTTTTTT. Protein sequence: CAWSGQRTGLFF.

The chain recombines TRBV29-1 with TRBJ2-3, with D possibly being TRBD1 or TRBD2 (6 bases each). Germline CDR1 and CDR2: SQVTM and ANQGSEA. CDR3 length: 16 residues. V lost 6 bases, J lost 0 bases, and 19 bases lay in between. For the CDR3, the DNA is TGCAGCGTCGGCCGGTGGGGGGACACTAGCACAGATACGCAGTATTTT. Residues: CSVGRWGDTSTDTQYF.

CDR3 residues: CSVAGTGIYEQYF. In DNA form, the CDR3 reads TGCAGCGTGGCCGGGACAGGGATCTACGAGCAGTACTTC. This chain uses TRBV29-1 with TRBJ2-7; 9 nucleotides agree with TRBD1. The CDR3 is 13 residues long. V lost 6 bases and J lost 3; bases outside the gene matches: 6. Germline V gives CDR1 SQVTM, CDR2 ANQGSEA.

V is TRBV6-1 and J is TRBJ2-1; tentative D call: TRBD1 (5 bases). The V end was cut by 8 bases, the J end by 4 bases, with 12 bases between. Germline loops: CDR1 MNHNS, CDR2 SASEGT. The CDR3 extends over 13 amino acids. This CDR3 is CASGAGPYNEQFF. The CDR3 DNA follows: TGTGCCAGCGGGGCAGGGCCTTACAATGAGCAGTTCTTC.

This clone was recorded a few times. The chain carries TRBV19 and TRBJ1-4; 9 positions match TRBD1. The ends lost 4 bases at V and 7 bases at J; junction bases unmatched: 4. The CDR3 sequence is 14 residues long. CDR1 and CDR2 (germline): LNHDA, SQIVND (reference sequence). CDR3 nucleotides: TGTGCCAGTAGTAACAGGGGGCGCGGTGAAAAACTGTTTTTT. This translates into CASSNRGRGEKLFF. Full variable domain (missing parts from reference TRBV19 and TRBJ1-4): DGGITQSPKYLFRKEGQNVTLSCEQNLNHDAMYWYRQDPGQGLRLIYYSQIVNDFQKGDIAEGYSVSREKKESFPLTVTSAQKNPTAFYLCASSNRGRGEKLFFGSGTQLSVL.

The chain carries TRBV29-1 and TRBJ1-2; D is unclear. Germline V CDR1 and CDR2: SQVTM, ANQGSEA. Trimming cost V 5 bases and J 7 bases, with 11 bases left between them. The CDR3 extends over 11 amino acids. This CDR3 is CSVTELPGYTF. The CDR3 nucleotides read TGCAGCGTTACAGAACTTCCTGGCTACACCTTC.

V usage is TRBV7-2 and J usage is TRBJ2-3; no reliable D call. Germline loops: CDR1 SGHTA, CDR2 FQGNSA. V lost 1 base to trimming and J lost 0 bases, with 5 bases between them. The CDR3 is 14 residues long. The CDR3 sequence: CASSLGVSTDTQYF. CDR3 nucleotides: TGTGCCAGCAGCTTAGGAGTTAGCACAGATACGCAGTATTTT.

A single count supports this clone. The V call is TRBV30, the J call TRBJ2-6; 10 bases map to TRBD1. Germline V lookup: CDR1 GTSNPN, CDR2 SVGIG (reference sequence). The CDR3 loop spans 19 amino acids. The V and J ends lost 4 bases and 11 bases, in that order; junction bases with no gene match: 23. The CDR3 sequence: CAWKKGTGVFKAQRDVLTF. DNA of the CDR3: TGTGCCTGGAAGAAGGGGACAGGGGTATTCAAGGCTCAAAGGGACGTCCTGACTTTC.

The chain combines TRBV4-3 with TRBJ2-4; possibly TRBD2 for D (5 bases). Germline values: CDR1 LGHNA, CDR2 YSLEER. This CDR3 contains 16 residues. The V end lost 0 bases, the J end lost 0 bases, and 9 bases lay between the germline ends. The CDR3 here is CASSQDSGIAKNIQYF. In nucleotides, the CDR3 is TGCGCCAGCAGCCAAGATTCCGGGATAGCCAAAAACATTCAGTACTTC.